The rows below give T cell receptor beta chains drawn from one sample of a study of blood T cell repertoires in COVID-19. Data came from immunoSEQ multiplex PCR; TCRdb stores just in-frame clones and leaves some out. Of approximately 200,000 clones in the sample, about 82% are singletons; the top ten hold more than 7.5%. The sequencing sample was made of PBMCs or T cells enriched from blood (not recorded which). Receptors originate from a woman in her thirties who had recovered from COVID-19. Both conserved end residues are part of each CDR3. Fields, in order: D gene, clone size, V gene, J gene, CDR3 DNA, CDR3 protein. The D gene is left open where the match is weak. The listing skips clone size in some rows; elsewhere it reads once, few, many or a size class.

NA	NA	TRBV29-1	TRBJ2-1	TGCAGCGTTATGAGAGGGGACACCTACAATGAGCAGTTCTTC	CSVMRGDTYNEQFF
NA	NA	TRBV6-5	TRBJ2-7	TGTGCCAGCAGTTCGCGGCGGGGGCCCTACGAGCAGTACTTC	CASSSRRGPYEQYF
NA	NA	TRBV5-1	TRBJ2-1	TGCGCCAGCAGTTCGACAGACCAATACTACAATGAGCAGTTCTTC	CASSSTDQYYNEQFF
TRBD1	NA	TRBV7-9	TRBJ1-4	TGTGCCAGCAGCTTCGGGACAGCTTTTAATGAAAAACTGTTTTTT	CASSFGTAFNEKLFF
TRBD2	NA	TRBV11-3	TRBJ2-1	TGTGCCAGCAGCAGAATTAGCGGGACTGAGCAGTTCTTC	CASSRISGTEQFF
TRBD1	once	TRBV29-1	TRBJ2-3	TGCAGCGTTGAAGGGGGACAGGGGGATATCACAGATACGCAGTATTTT	CSVEGGQGDITDTQYF
TRBD1	NA	TRBV6-5	TRBJ1-6	TGTGCCACCCGACAGGGCGATAAAGTCTCACCCCTCCACTTT	CATRQGDKVSPLHF
TRBD1	NA	TRBV5-6	TRBJ2-5	TGTGCCAGCAGCCTGCCAGGGGGCGGATCGACCCAGTACTTC	CASSLPGGGSTQYF
TRBD2	once	TRBV5-1	TRBJ2-7	TGCGCCAGCAGCTTGTCGCGGCGGGAGGGCCTATACGAGCAGTACTTC	CASSLSRREGLYEQYF
TRBD1	NA	TRBV20-1	TRBJ1-2	TGCAGTGCTAAGGCAGGGGGCGGCTACACCTTC	CSAKAGGGYTF
TRBD1	NA	TRBV5-1	TRBJ2-7	TGCGCCAGCAGCCGCCCCGACAGGGGCTACGAGCAGTACTTC	CASSRPDRGYEQYF
TRBD2	NA	TRBV7-2	TRBJ2-3	TGTGCCAGCAGCTTAGCTGGGGTGATGGCGGGAGTAAATACGCAGTATTTT	CASSLAGVMAGVNTQYF
NA	NA	TRBV5-1	TRBJ2-2	TGCGCCAGCAGCCCGCCGATGGCGGCCGGGGAGCTGTTTTTT	CASSPPMAAGELFF
TRBD1	NA	TRBV7-9	TRBJ1-3	TGTGCCAGCAGCCTTGCGACAGGGTTTGGAAACACCATATATTTT	CASSLATGFGNTIYF
NA	NA	TRBV11-2	TRBJ1-3	TGTGCCAGCAGCCCCCGGGGAACATTCCTGGCAGGGGCTGGAAACACCATATATTTT	CASSPRGTFLAGAGNTIYF
NA	NA	TRBV9	TRBJ2-2	TGTGCCAGCAGCGTAGTTTCACAAACCGGGGAGCTGTTTTTT	CASSVVSQTGELFF